This T cell receptor beta chain derives from a study of PD-L1 blockade in urothelial cancer. General study results and limits: Better survival was predicted by below-median pretreatment blood TCR clonality.

Looked up from germline, CDR1 is MNHNS and CDR2 is SASEGT. V lost 4 bases, J lost 2 bases, and 10 bases stayed unmatched. This CDR3 region has 19 residues. As for this clone: Its specificity is unknown.

The time point was: pretreatment peripheral blood. The repertoire was sequenced with immunoSEQ multiplex PCR; TCRdb's copy has only in-frame clones and lacks some. The data show tens of thousands of clones, 85% to 90% seen once. V usage is TRBV6-1 and J usage is TRBJ2-1, with 14 bases aligning to TRBD2. Sample: PBMCs, taken around atezolizumab (anti-PD-L1) treatment. The source is a man aged 60 to 75 with urothelial cancer. The CDR3 region is CASSAVGTSGSPPYNEQFF. The CDR3 DNA is TGTGCCAGCAGTGCTGTAGGGACTAGCGGGAGTCCGCCCTACAATGAGCAGTTCTTC.